A single sample is the source of the 5 T cell receptor beta chains below, sequenced in a study of CD8 T cells in ankylosing spondylitis. General study points: Seemingly distinctive of ankylosing spondylitis blood was a TCR beta motif formed by eight highly homologous variants.

Which antigens these TCRs recognize remains unknown. In TCRdb, the 5' RACE reads were re-called with MiXCR into one record per CDR3 protein. The repertoire consists of 400,000 or so distinct CDR3 sequences, with about 25% occurring once and the leading ten covering under 0.9%. Input material: blood, either unsorted or a sorted T cell fraction (not recorded which). These receptors were taken from a male donor with ankylosing spondylitis.

This clonotype came up many times. One junction end disagrees with the germline gene, perhaps due to a read error. The chain has TRBV5-1 and TRBJ1-2; the D gene is possibly TRBD1 (5 bases). This CDR3 has 13 residues. Per the germline V gene, CDR1 is SGHRS and CDR2 is YFSETQ. The CDR3 protein is CASSSGTSYGYTF. CDR3 bases: TGTGCCAGCAGCAGCGGGACCTCCTATGGCTACACCTTC.

This clonotype was seen once. This chain connects TRBV6-5 to TRBJ2-2, with D maybe TRBD2 (5 bases). Germline-derived CDR1 and CDR2 are MNHEY and SVGAGI. V lost 5 bases, J lost 5 bases, and 15 bases lay in between. The CDR3 length is 15 residues. CDR3 nucleotide sequence: TGTGCCAGCAGTCAACGAGTAACGGGAACCGGGGAGCTGTTTTTT. The encoded protein is CASSQRVTGTGELFF.

This clonotype was seen only a few times. V and J are TRBV20-1 and TRBJ2-5; D remains ambiguous. Germline CDR1 DFQATT, CDR2 SNEGSKA (reference sequence). There are 12 residues in the CDR3. Trimming left V 3 bases short and J 2 bases short, with 7 bases between. CDR3 sequence reads: CSASRAQETQYF. As DNA, the CDR3 is TGCAGTGCTAGTAGAGCTCAAGAGACCCAGTACTTC.

The V and J genes are TRBV7-2 and TRBJ2-1, with 9 nucleotides matching TRBD2. CDR1 and CDR2 from the germline V gene are SGHTA and FQGNSA. The V segment lost 5 bases and the J segment 12 bases; nucleotides outside the gene matches: 5. The CDR3 runs 12 residues. The CDR3 DNA follows: TGTGCCAGCAGCATACAAGCGGGAGGGCAGTTCTTC. Translation: CASSIQAGGQFF.

This clonotype was counted a few times. V and J are TRBV3-1 and TRBJ2-1, with TRBD2 matching 13 bases. CDR3 length: 15 residues. V gave up 0 bases and J gave up 14 bases; unmatched junction bases: 7. Germline V gene data show CDR1 as LGHDT and CDR2 as YNNKEL (reference sequence). The CDR3 sequence is CASSQDRTSGREKFF. In DNA, the CDR3 is TGTGCCAGCAGCCAAGATCGGACTAGCGGGAGAGAAAAGTTCTTC.